Below, 9 T cell receptor beta chains from the same sample are listed, as sequenced in a study of blood T cell repertoires in COVID-19. Assay used: immunoSEQ multiplex PCR; TCRdb lists only in-frame clones, some missing. The sample contains 250,000 to 350,000 clones, approximately 89% of which appear only once. The sample consisted of peripheral blood. These receptors were collected from a woman aged 55-70 years with acute or convalescent COVID-19.

In this sample, this clone turned up once. The CDR3 nucleotides read TGTGCCAGCAGCGTAGCGTCAGGGATCTATGGCTACACCTTC. Protein product: CASSVASGIYGYTF. The V gene is TRBV9, the J gene TRBJ1-2, with D possibly matching TRBD1 (5 bases). CDR3 length: 14 residues. Germline CDR1 is SGDLS and CDR2 is YYNGEE. The ends were cut back, 0 bases at V and 4 bases at J, with 10 bases in the middle.

This chain links TRBV27 with TRBJ1-2; D not certain. In germline, CDR1 is MNHEY, CDR2 SMNVEV (reference sequence). This CDR3 is built from 12 residues. V was cut by 6 bases and J by 6 bases, with 11 bases left in between. The CDR3 DNA follows: TGTGCCAGCAGCCTGGTGGCCGATGGCTACACCTTC. This sequence encodes CASSLVADGYTF.

The chain couples TRBV20-1 to TRBJ2-3, with TRBD1 identical over 7 bases. The trim removed 3 bases at V and 2 bases at J, leaving 5 bases unmatched. The CDR3 is 14 residues long. Looked up from germline, CDR1 is DFQATT and CDR2 is SNEGSKA (reference sequence). The CDR3 reads CSASRQGITDTQYF. CDR3 in DNA: TGCAGTGCTAGTAGACAGGGCATCACAGATACGCAGTATTTT.

J is TRBJ1-5 and V is TRBV19, with D tentatively TRBD1 (5 bases). There are 12 residues in the CDR3. The V and J ends lost 10 bases and 4 bases respectively, with 11 bases between them. Germline CDR1 is LNHDA and CDR2 is SQIVND (reference sequence). The CDR3, as DNA: TGTGCCACCGCCCAGGGAAATCAGCCCCAGCATTTT. Amino acids: CATAQGNQPQHF.

This clone was observed a single time. V and J are TRBV2 and TRBJ1-5; D is ambiguous. The CDR3 spans 15 residues. V was pared by 1 base and J by 1 base, with 8 bases between. Germline V CDR1 and CDR2: SNHLY, FYNNEI. The CDR3 protein is CASSEGRPSNQPQHF. The DNA for the CDR3 is TGTGCCAGCAGTGAAGGCAGGCCGAGCAATCAGCCCCAGCATTTT. Filled out from reference TRBV2 and TRBJ1-5, the complete variable domain reads EPEVTQTPSHQVTQMGQEVILRCVPISNHLYFYWYRQILGQKVEFLVSFYNNEISEKSEIFDDQFSVERPDGSNFTLKIRSTKLEDSAMYFCASSEGRPSNQPQHFGDGTRLSIL.

The chain has TRBV28 and TRBJ2-3; 8 bases align to TRBD1. The CDR3 is 16 residues long. V lost 5 bases and J lost 1; bases outside the gene matches: 8. The germline V gene has CDR1 MDHEN and CDR2 SYDVKM. The CDR3 sequence is CASSAPSQGGTDTQYF. For the CDR3, the DNA is TGTGCCAGCAGTGCCCCCTCACAGGGGGGCACAGATACGCAGTATTTT.

The rearrangement uses TRBV10-3 and TRBJ2-1; perhaps TRBD2 as D (7 bases). Trimming removed 3 bases at V and 5 bases at J, with 8 bases between. This CDR3 region has 13 residues. Germline CDR1 and CDR2: ENHRY and SYGVKD. CDR3 protein: CAISDGGHNEQFF. DNA for the CDR3: TGTGCCATCAGTGACGGGGGGCACAATGAGCAGTTCTTC.

The J gene is TRBJ1-2, the V gene TRBV5-1; tentatively, D is TRBD1 (5 bases). CDR1 and CDR2 (germline): SGHRS, YFSETQ. This CDR3 region has 17 residues. V was cut by 0 bases and J by 2 bases, with 17 bases left in between. The CDR3: CASSLERLGRGNYGYTF. As DNA, the CDR3 is TGCGCCAGCAGCTTGGAAAGGCTGGGCCGGGGGAACTATGGCTACACCTTC.

This rearrangement joins TRBV6-2 or TRBV6-3 to TRBJ2-6, with D perhaps matching TRBD2 (6 bases). The CDR3 spans 17 residues. Germline V gene sequence: CDR1 MNHEY, CDR2 SVGEGT. V lost 6 bases, J lost 1 base, and 16 bases lay in between. In nucleotides, the CDR3 is TGTGCCAGCAGCCCAAGGAGGGGCCTGTCTGGGGCCAACGTCCTGACTTTC. Encoded protein: CASSPRRGLSGANVLTF.